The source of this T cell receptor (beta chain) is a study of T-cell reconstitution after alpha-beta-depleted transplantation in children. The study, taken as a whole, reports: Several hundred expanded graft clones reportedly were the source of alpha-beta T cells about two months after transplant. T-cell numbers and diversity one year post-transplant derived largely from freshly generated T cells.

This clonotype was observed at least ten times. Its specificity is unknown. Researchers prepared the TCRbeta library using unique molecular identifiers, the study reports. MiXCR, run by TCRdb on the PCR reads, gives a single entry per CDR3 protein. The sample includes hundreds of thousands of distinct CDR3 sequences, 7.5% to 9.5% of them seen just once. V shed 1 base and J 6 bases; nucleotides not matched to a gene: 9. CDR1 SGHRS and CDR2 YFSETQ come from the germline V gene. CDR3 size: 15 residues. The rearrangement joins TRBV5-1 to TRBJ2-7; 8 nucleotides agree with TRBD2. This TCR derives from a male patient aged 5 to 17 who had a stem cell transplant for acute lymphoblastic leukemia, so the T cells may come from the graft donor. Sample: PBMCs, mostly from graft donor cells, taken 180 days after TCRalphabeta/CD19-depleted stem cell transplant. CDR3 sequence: CASSLSGGPSIEQYF. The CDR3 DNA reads TGCGCCAGCAGCTTGTCGGGAGGGCCCTCGATCGAGCAGTACTTC.